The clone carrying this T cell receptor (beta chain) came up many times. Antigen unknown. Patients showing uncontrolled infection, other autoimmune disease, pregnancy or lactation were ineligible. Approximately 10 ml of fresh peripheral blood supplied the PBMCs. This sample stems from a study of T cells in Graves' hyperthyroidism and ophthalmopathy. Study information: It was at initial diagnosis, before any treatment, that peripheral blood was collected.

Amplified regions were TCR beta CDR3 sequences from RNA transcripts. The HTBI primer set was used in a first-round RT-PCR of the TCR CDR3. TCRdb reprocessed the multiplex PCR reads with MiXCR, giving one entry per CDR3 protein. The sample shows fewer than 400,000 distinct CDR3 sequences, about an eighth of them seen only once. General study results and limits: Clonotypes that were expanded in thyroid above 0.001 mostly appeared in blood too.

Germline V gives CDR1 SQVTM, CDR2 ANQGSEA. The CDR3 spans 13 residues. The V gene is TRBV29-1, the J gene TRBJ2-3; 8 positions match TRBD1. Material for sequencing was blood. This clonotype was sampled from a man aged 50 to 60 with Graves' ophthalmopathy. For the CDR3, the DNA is TGCAGTCACGACAGGACAGGGTCAGATACGCAGTATTTT. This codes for CSHDRTGSDTQYF.